This T cell receptor beta chain emerged from a study of T cell changes during pregnancy in multiple sclerosis. Repertoires were generated with immunoSEQ multiplex PCR, while TCRdb's copy carries only in-frame clones and drops some. This sample yields about 59,000 clones, of which roughly 93% are seen a single time; over 2.5% belongs to the top ten. Germline V gene data show CDR1 as MNHEY and CDR2 as SMNVEV (reference sequence). The CDR3 totals 13 residues. Trimming removed 6 bases at V and 2 bases at J, with 10 bases between. The sample here was CD8+ T cells from peripheral blood mononuclear cells, taken in the third trimester of pregnancy. The receptor comes from a female donor with multiple sclerosis, enrolled in a pregnancy study. V is TRBV27 and J is TRBJ2-5; D gene unclear. In DNA, the CDR3 is TGTGCCAGCAGCCCTTATCCTCAAGAGACCCAGTACTTC. It encodes CASSPYPQETQYF.